This record concerns one TCR beta chain sequence. Sequencing was performed with immunoSEQ multiplex PCR; in TCRdb, only in-frame clones are kept and a portion is missing. This table has a few hundred thousand clones, 85% to 90% appearing once. After removal of 1 base from V and 6 bases from J, the junction contained 9 bases not matched to a gene. The germline V gene encodes CDR1 SGDLS and CDR2 YYNGEE. The CDR3 covers 16 residues. This specimen belongs to a study of blood T cell repertoires in COVID-19. As for the study in general: T cells, B-cell-depleted T cells, or PBMCs provided the cDNA or gDNA that served as material.

While infection was still active, Seattle patients were enrolled and then followed longitudinally. Specimen: peripheral blood. V and J are TRBV9 and TRBJ2-1, with 8 bases fitting TRBD2. The origin of this receptor is a woman in her forties or fifties with COVID-19, enrolled during active disease. The CDR3 protein is CASSVLRTSPTNEQFF. DNA for the CDR3: TGTGCCAGCAGCGTATTGAGGACTAGCCCTACCAATGAGCAGTTCTTC.